These 29 T cell receptor beta chains were all obtained from the same sample, sequenced in a study of T cell clonotyping in hematopoietic cell transplantation (dated by TCRdb to the early 2020s). The library was produced with the immunoSEQ multiplex PCR assay. TCRdb retrieved this table from immuneACCESS and kept in-frame rearrangements only. Not all clones are present; in checked studies, unresolved V genes account for under half, and no reason is known for the remainder. The sample table lists tens of thousands of clones, roughly 94% of them with a count of one. The biggest ten clones account for about 0.8% of the sample. What was sequenced was peripheral blood mononuclear cells. Receptors originate from a woman aged 45-60 years in good health. Some clones in this sample may be carry-over from other donors' samples.

The gene calls are TRBV7-2 and TRBJ1-2; 7 bases align to TRBD1. This CDR3 is built from 12 residues. Germline lookup yields CDR1 SGHTA and CDR2 FQGNSA. J lost 6 bases, V lost 5 bases, and 3 bases had no gene match. CDR3 DNA: TGTGCCAGCAGCGCCACAGGGGATGGCTACACCTTC. Encoded protein: CASSATGDGYTF.

This clone has a single count. The chain's CDR3 is CASSQRTGSDEQFF. CDR3 nucleotide sequence: TGTGCCAGCTCCCAACGGACAGGGTCGGATGAGCAGTTCTTC. The V gene is TRBV18, the J gene TRBJ2-1, with 8 positions matching TRBD1. CDR3 length: 14 residues. The germline V gene encodes CDR1 KGHSH and CDR2 LQKENI. J gave up 8 bases and V 6 bases, and 9 bases lay outside the gene matches.

The V gene is TRBV19, the J gene TRBJ2-7; TRBD1 matches 8 bases. CDR1 and CDR2 from the germline V gene are LNHDA and SQIVND (reference sequence). The CDR3 sequence is 16 residues long. The V and J ends lost 5 bases and 0 bases, in that order; junction bases with no gene match: 9. The CDR3 reads CASSARTGTGSYEQYF. CDR3 in DNA: TGTGCCAGTAGTGCCCGTACCGGGACAGGCTCCTACGAGCAGTACTTC.

The rearrangement uses TRBV19 and TRBJ2-7; 7 bases are a match to TRBD2. J gave up 2 bases and V 5 bases, and 6 bases lay outside the gene matches. Germline CDR1 LNHDA, CDR2 SQIVND (reference sequence). The CDR3 is 14 residues long. The CDR3 protein is CASSGGGSAYEQYF. The CDR3 bases are TGTGCCAGTAGTGGGGGGGGATCGGCCTACGAGCAGTACTTC.

The genes are TRBV28 and TRBJ2-2; maybe TRBD1 (6 bases). Between the trimmed V and J ends, which lost 2 bases and 2 bases, there was a span of 9 bases. The germline V gene has CDR1 MDHEN and CDR2 SYDVKM. CDR3 size: 15 residues. Here the CDR3 reads CASSLPQGNTGELFF. The CDR3 DNA follows: TGTGCCAGCAGTTTACCACAGGGCAACACCGGGGAGCTGTTTTTT.

The rearrangement links TRBV6-1 to TRBJ2-7; TRBD2 aligns across 8 bases. The CDR3 has 15 residues. Trimming at V came to 4 bases and at J to 5 bases, leaving 10 bases not matched to a gene. Germline-derived CDR1 and CDR2 are MNHNS and SASEGT. CDR3: CASSGVGGEGHEQYF. CDR3 in DNA: TGTGCCAGCAGTGGGGTCGGGGGGGAGGGCCACGAGCAGTACTTC.

This chain joins TRBV7-8 and TRBJ2-5; no definite D call. The length of the CDR3 is 14 residues. V was cut by 1 base and J by 1 base, with 7 bases left in between. Per germline, CDR1 SGHVS and CDR2 FQNEAQ. The chain's CDR3 is CASSLGRAQETQYF. CDR3 in DNA: TGTGCCAGCAGCTTAGGACGGGCCCAAGAGACCCAGTACTTC.

The V gene is TRBV4-3, the J gene TRBJ1-2; 9 bases map to TRBD1. Trimming took 4 bases from V and 5 from J; bases not matched to a gene: 5. This CDR3 is 14 amino acids long. CDR1 is LGHNA, CDR2 YSLEER, per germline. The CDR3: CASSPGQGSYGYTF. The CDR3 region has the DNA TGCGCCAGCAGCCCAGGACAGGGGTCTTATGGCTACACCTTC.

This clone appeared a single time. The CDR3 DNA sequence: TGTGCCAGCAGCGTAGAAGGGGGCCTCCGTCATAATTCACCCCTCCACTTT. Its translation: CASSVEGGLRHNSPLHF. This rearrangement joins TRBV9 to TRBJ1-6; 7 nucleotides line up with TRBD1. V shed 0 bases, J shed 5 bases, and the junction held 8 bases outside the gene matches. CDR1 and CDR2 from the germline V gene are SGDLS and YYNGEE. This CDR3 contains 17 residues.

The chain joins TRBV19 to TRBJ1-6, with D perhaps TRBD1 (6 bases). The germline gives CDR1 LNHDA, CDR2 SQIVND (reference sequence). CDR3 length: 12 amino acids. Trimming stripped 8 bases from V and 8 bases from J, with 10 bases between. The CDR3 protein is CASGQGYSPLHF. The CDR3 DNA sequence: TGTGCCAGTGGGCAGGGGTATTCACCCCTCCACTTT. Full variable domain (remainder filled in from reference TRBV19 and TRBJ1-6): DGGITQSPKYLFRKEGQNVTLSCEQNLNHDAMYWYRQDPGQGLRLIYYSQIVNDFQKGDIAEGYSVSREKKESFPLTVTSAQKNPTAFYLCASGQGYSPLHFGNGTRLTVT.

This chain links TRBV4-3 with TRBJ1-4; possibly TRBD1 for D (6 bases). The CDR3 totals 15 residues. Germline lookup yields CDR1 LGHNA and CDR2 YSLEER. Trimming shortened V by 2 bases and J by 4 bases, and 11 bases separated the two germline ends. The CDR3 region is CASSQLQDSNEKLFF. The CDR3 DNA is TGCGCCAGCAGCCAACTCCAGGACAGTAATGAAAAACTGTTTTTT.

CDR3 loop: CASSHRDRAYSNQPQHF. For the CDR3, the DNA is TGTGCCAGTAGCCATCGGGACAGGGCCTATAGCAATCAGCCCCAGCATTTT. The chain links TRBV19 to TRBJ1-5; 9 bases fit TRBD1. With V trimmed by 6 bases and J by 0 bases, 9 bases remained unmatched. CDR1 LNHDA and CDR2 SQIVND come from the germline V gene (reference sequence). This CDR3 contains 17 residues.

The rearrangement joins TRBV2 to TRBJ1-4, with 7 bases aligning to TRBD1. The J segment lost 4 bases and the V segment lost 8 bases, leaving 4 bases of the junction unmatched. CDR3 size: 13 residues. The germline gives CDR1 SNHLY, CDR2 FYNNEI. This CDR3 reads CASAGTDNEKLFF. The CDR3 DNA sequence: TGTGCCAGCGCCGGGACAGATAATGAAAAACTGTTTTTT.

The chain uses TRBV14 and TRBJ2-3; D is unresolved. V was trimmed by 4 bases and J by 9 bases, leaving 11 bases between them. Germline CDR1 is SGHDN and CDR2 is FVKESK. This CDR3 comprises 12 residues. The CDR3 protein is CASSPKTGTQYF. CDR3 sequence (DNA): TGTGCCAGCAGCCCTAAGACCGGAACGCAGTATTTT.

The J gene is TRBJ2-3, the V gene TRBV29-1, with 9 nucleotides matching TRBD1. The CDR3 is 13 residues long. J was trimmed by 2 bases and V by 6 bases; bases with no gene match: 3. From germline, CDR1 is SQVTM and CDR2 ANQGSEA. CDR3 protein: CSVDRGPTDTQYF. CDR3 in DNA: TGCAGCGTGGACAGGGGCCCCACAGATACGCAGTATTTT.

The rearrangement links TRBV19 to TRBJ1-5; 9 nucleotides line up with TRBD1. This CDR3 is 14 amino acids long. With V trimmed by 7 bases and J by 6 bases, 7 bases remained unmatched. Per the germline V gene, CDR1 is LNHDA and CDR2 is SQIVND (reference sequence). CDR3 DNA: TGTGCCAGTAAGCAAACAGGGGGCGGTCAGCCCCAGCATTTT. This codes for CASKQTGGGQPQHF.

The chain carries TRBV4-2 and TRBJ2-1, with D unresolved. The CDR3 covers 15 residues. Germline CDR1 is LGHNA and CDR2 is YNFKEQ. V lost 1 base and J lost 0, with 7 bases in between. In DNA, the CDR3 is TGTGCCAGCAGCCAAGTACAGAGCTCCTACAATGAGCAGTTCTTC. Protein: CASSQVQSSYNEQFF.

The rearrangement joins TRBV28 to TRBJ2-2; tentative D call: TRBD2 (6 bases). Trimming took off 3 bases at V and 2 bases at J, with 16 bases between the two ends. CDR3 size: 17 residues. Germline CDR1 reads MDHEN; CDR2 reads SYDVKM. The CDR3 loop reads CASSFGGKGRNTGELFF. The CDR3 DNA reads TGTGCCAGCAGTTTCGGGGGAAAGGGACGTAACACCGGGGAGCTGTTTTTT.

V gene TRBV30 combines with J gene TRBJ2-5, with D perhaps matching TRBD2 (6 bases). Germline V gene lookup returns CDR1 GTSNPN and CDR2 SVGIG (reference sequence). The CDR3 consists of 13 residues. V lost 6 bases to trimming and J lost 5 bases, with 16 bases between them. The CDR3 here is CACTSRLKETQYF. CDR3 sequence (DNA): TGTGCCTGCACTAGCCGCCTCAAGGAGACCCAGTACTTC.

This clone was observed once. V gene TRBV19 combines with J gene TRBJ1-2, with D unresolved. The CDR3 runs 15 residues. Germline V gene sequence: CDR1 LNHDA, CDR2 SQIVND (reference sequence). Trimming cost V 8 bases and J 4 bases, with 20 bases left between them. The CDR3 DNA reads TGTGCCAGTTTCGGAGAGGGCTCCGGTCTCTATGGCTACACCTTC. The encoded protein is CASFGEGSGLYGYTF. Based on the CDR3 plus reference TRBV19 and TRBJ1-2, the full variable domain is DGGITQSPKYLFRKEGQNVTLSCEQNLNHDAMYWYRQDPGQGLRLIYYSQIVNDFQKGDIAEGYSVSREKKESFPLTVTSAQKNPTAFYLCASFGEGSGLYGYTFGSGTRLTVV.

The chain has TRBV19 and TRBJ2-7; TRBD1 aligns across 9 bases. V lost 6 bases to trimming and J lost 10 bases; unmatched junction nucleotides: 10. The CDR3 runs to 13 residues. Germline CDR1 is LNHDA and CDR2 is SQIVND (reference sequence). The CDR3 here is CASSPGQGGPQYF. CDR3 DNA: TGTGCCAGTAGCCCGGGACAGGGCGGACCTCAGTACTTC. The full variable domain, in which reference TRBV19 and TRBJ2-7 provide the parts outside the CDR3, is DGGITQSPKYLFRKEGQNVTLSCEQNLNHDAMYWYRQDPGQGLRLIYYSQIVNDFQKGDIAEGYSVSREKKESFPLTVTSAQKNPTAFYLCASSPGQGGPQYFGPGTRLTVT.

The gene calls are TRBV19 and TRBJ2-3; D is possibly TRBD2 (6 bases). The length of the CDR3 is 15 residues. V was pared by 5 bases and J by 3 bases, with 15 bases between. Germline V lookup: CDR1 LNHDA, CDR2 SQIVND (reference sequence). Written as DNA, the CDR3 is TGTGCCAGTAGTGGACTATTAGGGAGGACAGATACGCAGTATTTT. Translating it yields CASSGLLGRTDTQYF.

CDR3 DNA: TGTGCCAGCAGCACAAGCATGAACACTGAAGCTTTCTTT. Residues: CASSTSMNTEAFF. The rearrangement links TRBV7-2 to TRBJ1-1; D is undetermined. Trimming cost V 5 bases and J 0 bases, with 7 bases left between them. Germline V gives CDR1 SGHTA, CDR2 FQGNSA. This CDR3 contains 13 residues.

V and J are TRBV4-1 and TRBJ2-7; D call uncertain. This CDR3 spans 15 amino acids. V was pared by 1 base and J by 2 bases, with 12 bases between. Germline CDR1 reads MGHRA; CDR2 reads YSYEKL. The CDR3, as DNA: TGCGCCAGCAGCCAAGTGATTGGTCCGGCCTACGAGCAGTACTTC. It specifies CASSQVIGPAYEQYF.

V and J are TRBV6-1 and TRBJ1-2, with 9 nucleotides matching TRBD1. The CDR3 loop spans 15 amino acids. J gave up 8 bases and V 4 bases, and 11 bases lay outside the gene matches. Germline V gene data show CDR1 as MNHNS and CDR2 as SASEGT. CDR3 nucleotide sequence: TGTGCCAGCAGTGGAATGGACAGGGGCACTTGGGGCTACACCTTC. This encodes CASSGMDRGTWGYTF.

The V and J genes are TRBV6-5 and TRBJ2-3, with 7 bases aligning to TRBD2. The CDR3 totals 15 residues. CDR1 is MNHEY, CDR2 SVGAGI, per germline. J was trimmed by 2 bases and V by 4 bases; bases with no gene match: 6. In DNA form, the CDR3 reads TGTGCCAGCAGTTCCGGCGGGGGAGTCACAGATACGCAGTATTTT. Its translation is CASSSGGGVTDTQYF.

The chain employs TRBV6-5 and TRBJ2-3; 9 bases are shared with TRBD2. Looked up from germline, CDR1 is MNHEY and CDR2 is SVGAGI. The CDR3 has 15 amino acids. V trimming: 4 bases; J trimming: 2 bases; junction bases outside the gene matches: 4. The CDR3 region is CASSSGLAITDTQYF. The CDR3 bases are TGTGCCAGCAGTTCTGGACTAGCGATCACAGATACGCAGTATTTT.

This clone was seen once. The gene calls are TRBV14 and TRBJ2-6; D might be TRBD1 or TRBD2, each matching 6 bases. Germline V gene lookup returns CDR1 SGHDN and CDR2 FVKESK. The CDR3 runs to 20 residues. V was clipped by 0 bases and J by 2 bases, with 20 bases between them. CDR3 residues: CASSQEGAGGLGPGANVLTF. The CDR3, as DNA: TGTGCCAGCAGCCAAGAGGGGGCTGGGGGACTTGGACCTGGGGCCAACGTCCTGACTTTC.

The genes are TRBV5-6 and TRBJ2-2, with 7 bases identical to TRBD1. Germline CDR1 is SGHDT and CDR2 is YYEEEE. The V and J ends lost 4 bases and 4 bases, in that order; junction bases with no gene match: 16. The CDR3 is 18 amino acids. The CDR3 is CASSPPTGTALGTGELFF. CDR3 DNA: TGTGCCAGCAGCCCACCGACAGGGACGGCCCTAGGCACCGGGGAGCTGTTTTTT.